The 2 T cell receptor beta chains below all came from one sample that was sequenced in a study of T cell repertoires in cytomegalovirus infection. Antigens for these TCRs are unknown. TCRdb re-derived calls from the reads in MiXCR, one entry per CDR3 protein. The sample holds about a million distinct CDR3 sequences; roughly 30% are singletons and the top ten take around 15%. Sequenced here: cultured CD8+ T cells from PBMCs, sampled from culture after CMV antigen stimulation. Receptors originate from a human donor in good health (CMV status not recorded). Some clones in this sample may be carry-over from other donors' samples.

V gene TRBV6-1 combines with J gene TRBJ2-5; D is possibly TRBD1 (5 bases). The CDR3 contains 14 residues. Germline CDR1 and CDR2: MNHNS and SASEGT. V lost 6 bases and J 5 bases, leaving 16 bases between the germline ends. CDR3 in amino acids: CASSPDGAVETQYF. The CDR3 DNA sequence: TGTGCCAGCAGCCCCGATGGGGCGGTTGAGACCCAGTACTTC.

This clonotype has just a few counts. The chain uses TRBV7-2 and TRBJ1-1; D might be TRBD1 (6 bases). Trimming removed 2 bases from V and 6 bases from J, with 10 bases in between. The CDR3 is made up of 13 amino acids. CDR1 is SGHTA, CDR2 FQGNSA, per germline. CDR3 sequence: CASSLNRAAEAFF. Written as DNA, the CDR3 is TGTGCCAGCAGCTTAAACAGGGCCGCTGAAGCTTTCTTT.